This T cell receptor beta chain was captured by sequencing in a study of cytotoxic CD8 clonotypes in ibrutinib-treated CLL. Overall study context: Average yields of approximately 260,000 productive templates and tens of thousands of productive rearrangements characterized the samples. Overall study findings and caveats: The study found baseline clonality above age-matched healthy donors, tracking circulating CD8+ T-cell counts.

The count of this clone is one. The target antigen is unknown. Generated by immunoSEQ multiplex PCR, the TCRdb table keeps only in-frame clones and is missing some. The sample has almost 85,000 clones; roughly 86% are singletons. Germline CDR1 reads MNHNS; CDR2 reads SASEGT. J gave up 6 bases and V 5 bases, and 9 bases lay outside the gene matches. CDR3 length: 15 residues. The genes are TRBV6-1 and TRBJ1-5; the match to TRBD1 covers 8 bases. This clonotype was obtained from a human donor with chronic lymphocytic leukemia. This sample comprised PBMCs, obtained before ibrutinib treatment. The CDR3 is CASSKNRGAGQPQHF. The CDR3, as DNA: TGTGCCAGCAGTAAAAACAGGGGGGCAGGTCAGCCCCAGCATTTT.